The source of this T cell receptor (delta chain) is a study of TRDV2 sequences in healthy donors (dated by TCRdb to about 2020). For the study in its entirety: Around 19 single-cell-derived gamma9delta2 T cell clones spanning the full range of antitumor activity were TCR-sequenced and traced within the bulk repertoire.

Bulk sequencing of complete TCR delta chain (Vdelta2) repertoires was performed to track the frequency of functionally characterized gamma9delta2 T cell clones. The Dutch blood bank supplied purchased peripheral blood from anonymous healthy donors. The gamma9delta2 T cells analyzed in the study were derived from peripheral blood of healthy donors. Library preparation was by PCR. The sequencer listed for this sample is Illumina MiSeq. Concerning the study's data processing: Clonotypes represented by only a single read were excluded when reporting TRDV repertoire clonotype frequencies. In TCRdb, clones were called once more from the public reads by CATT, and rows of identical DNA were later combined. These V and J calls originate from TCRdb's pipeline instead of the authors' own analysis. Counted in this sample were about 2,200 delta-chain clones; around 63% of them appeared once. The top ten clonotypes cover 11% to 15% of the sample.

The CDR3 starts with the cysteine, ends with the phenylalanine, and has 14 residues. Only the CDR3 portion is preserved as DNA: 42 bases, with reading frame beginning at the first base. CDR1 and CDR2, looked up from the germline V gene, are GEAIGNYY and EKD. Unmatched junction bases come to 3, with V trimmed by 0 bases and J by 5 bases. Overall study outcomes, separate from this receptor: Although the observed TCRdelta repertoires were highly focused, the frequency of a clonotype did not correlate with the antitumor functional potential of the respective clone. The TCRdelta clonotypes of several highly reactive clones appeared rare, as these clonotypes were not detected in the bulk sequencing data of the respective donors.

With regard to this clone: Its specific antigen is unknown. Base quality data are lacking; no much larger clone is found one base away.

The sample taken for sequencing was Vd2+ gamma-delta T cells from blood. The cell subset or site tag for this specimen amounts to: TCR Vdelta2-expressing (gamma9delta2) T cells. The chain is encoded by TRDV2 joined to TRDJ1, with 9 bases in between that match TRDD3. The receptor was isolated from a human donor in good health. The base sequence is TGTGCCTGTGACACCATGGGGATACGAGATAAACTCATCTTT. It specifies CACDTMGIRDKLIF.